This T cell receptor (beta chain) is drawn from a study of T cell responses to AZD1222 COVID-19 vaccine. Study observations and caveats: There were mostly white British donors and more females than males, and clonal diversity was possibly underestimated.

Profiling relied on immunoSEQ multiplex PCR, and the TCRdb table lists in-frame clones only, not all of them. The sample yields 110,000 to 150,000 clones, approximately 92% seen once. In regard to this clone: Its specificity is not known.

The material was peripheral blood, obtained on day 0 of AZD1222 vaccination. The TCR was taken from an adult in good health.

Here the CDR3 reads CASSLWSSNEKLFF. CDR3 DNA sequence: TGTGCCAGCAGCTTGTGGAGTTCAAATGAAAAACTGTTTTTT. The rearrangement links TRBV7-9 to TRBJ1-4; D is undetermined. The germline V and J ends were trimmed by 3 bases and 5 bases, with 10 bases remaining between them. Germline CDR1 SEHNR, CDR2 FQNEAQ (reference sequence). This CDR3 contains 14 residues.